This T cell receptor (beta chain) stems from a study of blood T cell repertoires in COVID-19. Libraries were prepared by immunoSEQ multiplex PCR; TCRdb keeps only in-frame clonotypes and omits some of them. Counted here are about 220,000 clones, about 91% occurring once; the ten biggest clones make up around 2.6%. The CDR3 runs 14 residues. V was clipped by 5 bases and J by 5 bases, with 15 bases between them. CDR1 and CDR2 from the germline V gene are SGHTA and FQGNSA. Sequencing was carried out using PBMCs or T cells enriched from blood (not recorded which). V and J are TRBV7-2 and TRBJ2-5; the D gene is possibly TRBD2 (5 bases). This TCR was recovered from a woman under 40 with acute COVID-19. In DNA form, the CDR3 reads TGTGCCAGCAGCCCCAATGGGCGCGGGGAGACCCAGTACTTC. Protein: CASSPNGRGETQYF.